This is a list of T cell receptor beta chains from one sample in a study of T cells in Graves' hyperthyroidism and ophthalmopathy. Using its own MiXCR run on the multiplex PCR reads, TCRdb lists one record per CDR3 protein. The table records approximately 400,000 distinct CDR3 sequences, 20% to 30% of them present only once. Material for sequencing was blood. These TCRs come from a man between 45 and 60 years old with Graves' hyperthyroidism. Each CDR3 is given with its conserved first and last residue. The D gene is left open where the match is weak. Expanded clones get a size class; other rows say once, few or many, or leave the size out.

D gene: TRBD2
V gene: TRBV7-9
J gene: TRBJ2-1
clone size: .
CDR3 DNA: TGTGCCAGCAGGTTAGGTACTAGCGGGAGGGCAATCGGCAATGAGCAGTTCTTC
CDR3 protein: CASRLGTSGRAIGNEQFF

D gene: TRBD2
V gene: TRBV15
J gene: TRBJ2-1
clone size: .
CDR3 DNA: TGTGCCACCGCAGTTATGGGAGGGTACAATGAGCAGTTCTTC
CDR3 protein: CATAVMGGYNEQFF

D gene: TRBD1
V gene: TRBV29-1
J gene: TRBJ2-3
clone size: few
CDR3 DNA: TGCAGCGTTTGGGACAGGGAAAGCACAGATACGCAGTATTTT
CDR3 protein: CSVWDRESTDTQYF

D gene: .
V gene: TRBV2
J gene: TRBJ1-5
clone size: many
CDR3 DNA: TGTGCCAGCAGTGAAAGCAGGGCGGGTGGGAGCAATCAGCCCCAGCATTTT
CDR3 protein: CASSESRAGGSNQPQHF

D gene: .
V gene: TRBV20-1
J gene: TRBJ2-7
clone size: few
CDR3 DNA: TGCAGTGCTAGAGGAAGGGGTCGGGGAAGCTCCTACGAGCAGTACTTC
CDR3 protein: CSARGRGRGSSYEQYF

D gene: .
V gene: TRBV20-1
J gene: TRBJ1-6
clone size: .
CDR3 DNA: TGCAGTGCTAGAACCGGGTCCGATAATTCACCCCTCCACTTT
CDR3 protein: CSARTGSDNSPLHF

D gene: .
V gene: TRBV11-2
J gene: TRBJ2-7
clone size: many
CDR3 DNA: TGTGCCAGCAGTCCACTTTCAGGGCTGAAGTACGAGCAGTACTTC
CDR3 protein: CASSPLSGLKYEQYF

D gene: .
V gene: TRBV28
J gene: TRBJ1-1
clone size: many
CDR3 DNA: TGTGCCAGCCTGCGAAGATCTGGTACTGAAGCTTTCTTT
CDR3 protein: CASLRRSGTEAFF

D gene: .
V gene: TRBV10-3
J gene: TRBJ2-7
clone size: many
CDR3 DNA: TGTGCCATCAGTGAAACCAGGGAGAAAACCTACGAGCAGTACTTC
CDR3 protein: CAISETREKTYEQYF

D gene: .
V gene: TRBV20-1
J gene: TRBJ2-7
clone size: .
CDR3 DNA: TGCAGTGCTAGAGCCCCAGTACAGGCGGGGAAATACGAGCAGTACTTC
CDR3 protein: CSARAPVQAGKYEQYF

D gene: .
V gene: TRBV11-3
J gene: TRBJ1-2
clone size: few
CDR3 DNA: TGTGCCAGCAGCCCTTACATGGCCTCGAACTATGGCTACACCTTC
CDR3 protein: CASSPYMASNYGYTF

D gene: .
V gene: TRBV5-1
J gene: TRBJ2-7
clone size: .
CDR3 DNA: TGCGCCAGCAGCCCGGACAAGCTGTACGAGCAGTACTTC
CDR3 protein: CASSPDKLYEQYF

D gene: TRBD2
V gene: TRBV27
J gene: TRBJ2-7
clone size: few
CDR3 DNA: TGTGCCAGCAGCCAGACTTCCGGGACTATCGAGCAGTACTTC
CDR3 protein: CASSQTSGTIEQYF

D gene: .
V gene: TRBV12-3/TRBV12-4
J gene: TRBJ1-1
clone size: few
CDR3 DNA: TGTGCCAGCAGTTTAGTGCAGAACACTGAAGCTTTCTTT
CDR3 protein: CASSLVQNTEAFF

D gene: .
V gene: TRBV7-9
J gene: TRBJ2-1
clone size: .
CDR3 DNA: TGTGCCAGCAGCACCGGGCCTGAGGGGAATGAGCAGTTCTTC
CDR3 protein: CASSTGPEGNEQFF

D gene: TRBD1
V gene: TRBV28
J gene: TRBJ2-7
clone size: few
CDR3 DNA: TGTGCCAGCAGACAAACAGGGGAATGGTACGAGCAGTACTTC
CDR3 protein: CASRQTGEWYEQYF

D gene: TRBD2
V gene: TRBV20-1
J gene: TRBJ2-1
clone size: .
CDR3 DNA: TGCAGTGCTAGAACCCCTAGCGGGATCAATGAGCAGTTCTTC
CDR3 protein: CSARTPSGINEQFF

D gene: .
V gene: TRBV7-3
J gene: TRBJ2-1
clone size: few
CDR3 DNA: TGTGCCAGCAGCCTTCGACAGGATTATGAGCAGTTCTTC
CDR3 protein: CASSLRQDYEQFF

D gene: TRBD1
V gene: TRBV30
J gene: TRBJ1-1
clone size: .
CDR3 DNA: TGTGCCTGGAGGGAGACAGGGAGGACTGAAGCTTTCTTT
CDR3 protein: CAWRETGRTEAFF

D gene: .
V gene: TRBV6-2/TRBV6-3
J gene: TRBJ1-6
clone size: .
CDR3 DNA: TGTGCCAGCAACCCGGGAAACCTAAATTCACCCCTCCACTTT
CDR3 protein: CASNPGNLNSPLHF

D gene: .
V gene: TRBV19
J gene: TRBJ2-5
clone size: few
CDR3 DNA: TGTGCCAGTAGTATATTGGGGCGGGAAGAGACCCAGTACTTC
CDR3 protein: CASSILGREETQYF

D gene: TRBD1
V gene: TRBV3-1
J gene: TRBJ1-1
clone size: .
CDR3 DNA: TGTGCCAGCAGCCACGCCACGACAGGGGGTCGCACTGAAGCTTTCTTT
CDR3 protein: CASSHATTGGRTEAFF

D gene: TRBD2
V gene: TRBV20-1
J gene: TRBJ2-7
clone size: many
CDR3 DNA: TGCAGTGCTCGCGATAGCGGGAGGTACCACGAGCAGTACTTC
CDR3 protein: CSARDSGRYHEQYF

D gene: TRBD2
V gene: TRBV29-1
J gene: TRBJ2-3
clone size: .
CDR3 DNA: TGCAGCGTTGAAGTATTCGGGCGGGAGACCTGGGATACGCAGTATTTT
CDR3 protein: CSVEVFGRETWDTQYF

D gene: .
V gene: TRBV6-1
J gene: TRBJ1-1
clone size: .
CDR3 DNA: TGTGCCAGCAGTTATGGGATCTTCACTGAAGCTTTCTTT
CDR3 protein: CASSYGIFTEAFF

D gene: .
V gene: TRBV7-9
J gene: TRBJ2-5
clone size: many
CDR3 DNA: TGTGCCAGCAGCTTATGGGAGAGGGAGACCCAGTACTTC
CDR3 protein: CASSLWERETQYF

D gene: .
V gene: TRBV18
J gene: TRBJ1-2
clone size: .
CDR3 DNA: TGTGCCAGCTCACCACCGGTCAAGTTGGAGCATGATGGCTACACCTTC
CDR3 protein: CASSPPVKLEHDGYTF

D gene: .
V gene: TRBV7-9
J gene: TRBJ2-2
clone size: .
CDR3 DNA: TGTGCCAGCAGCTTAGAAAGGGAGCTGTTTTTT
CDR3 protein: CASSLERELFF

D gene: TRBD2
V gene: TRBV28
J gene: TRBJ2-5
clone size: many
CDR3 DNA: TGTGCCAGCAATAAACTAGCGGGAGGCTTCGAGACCCAGTACTTC
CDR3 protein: CASNKLAGGFETQYF

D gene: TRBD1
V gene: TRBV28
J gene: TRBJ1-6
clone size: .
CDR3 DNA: TGTGCCAGCAGTCCACCCGGGACAGGGGAGGGATCACCCCTCCACTTT
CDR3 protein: CASSPPGTGEGSPLHF

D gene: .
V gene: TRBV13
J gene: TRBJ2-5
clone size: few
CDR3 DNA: TGTGCCAGCAGCTCGGAGGGTGAGGGGCAAGAGACCCAGTACTTC
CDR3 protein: CASSSEGEGQETQYF

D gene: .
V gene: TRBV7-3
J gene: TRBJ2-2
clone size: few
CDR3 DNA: TGTGCCAGCAGCTTAGCCGGAACGAGTACCGGGGAGCTGTTTTTT
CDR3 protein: CASSLAGTSTGELFF

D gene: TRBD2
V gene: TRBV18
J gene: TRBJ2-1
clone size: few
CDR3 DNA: TGTGCCAGCTCACCATTTGGACTAGCATACAATGAGCAGTTCTTC
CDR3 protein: CASSPFGLAYNEQFF

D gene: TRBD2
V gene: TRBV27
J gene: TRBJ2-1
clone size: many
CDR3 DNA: TGTGCCAGCAGTTTTGGGACTAACAATGAGCAGTTCTTC
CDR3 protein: CASSFGTNNEQFF

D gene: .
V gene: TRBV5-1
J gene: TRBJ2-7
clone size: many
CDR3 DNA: TGCGCCAGCAGCCTCCAAGGGACCGCGAGCTCCTACGAGCAGTACTTC
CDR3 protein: CASSLQGTASSYEQYF

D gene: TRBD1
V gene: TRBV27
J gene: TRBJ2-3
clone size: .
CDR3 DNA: TGTGCCAGCAGTACCTGGACAGGGGACTCAGATACGCAGTATTTT
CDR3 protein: CASSTWTGDSDTQYF

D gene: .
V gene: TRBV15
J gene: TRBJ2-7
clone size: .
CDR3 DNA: TGTGCCACCAGCAGAGTCCCTATCGGGAGCTCCTACGAGCAGTACTTC
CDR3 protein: CATSRVPIGSSYEQYF

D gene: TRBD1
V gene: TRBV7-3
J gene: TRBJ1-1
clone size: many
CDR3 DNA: TGTGCCAGCAGCCAATGGGCTGGACAGGGAACCGAAGCTTTCTTT
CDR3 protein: CASSQWAGQGTEAFF

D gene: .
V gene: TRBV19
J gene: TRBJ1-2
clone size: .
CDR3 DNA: TGTGCCAGTAGTATAGGGGGACGGGGCTTTAACTATGGCTACACCTTC
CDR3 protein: CASSIGGRGFNYGYTF

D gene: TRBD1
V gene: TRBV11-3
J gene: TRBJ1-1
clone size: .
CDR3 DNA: TGTGCCAGCAGCTCCTATCCACAGGGGGCGGACACTGAAGCTTTCTTT
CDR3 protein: CASSSYPQGADTEAFF

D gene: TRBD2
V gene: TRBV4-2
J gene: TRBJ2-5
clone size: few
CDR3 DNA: TGTGCCAGCAGCCAAGAAGCAGCGAGACTAGCCGTTTCGAGCCAGTACTTC
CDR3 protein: CASSQEAARLAVSSQYF

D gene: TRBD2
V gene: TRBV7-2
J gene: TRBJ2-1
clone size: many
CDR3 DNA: TGTGCCAGCAGCTTACTTCTAGCGGACAATGAGCAGTTCTTC
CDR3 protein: CASSLLLADNEQFF

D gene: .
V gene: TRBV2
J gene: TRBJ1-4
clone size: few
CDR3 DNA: TGTGCCAGCAGTGCTATCGGCCTCACAACTAATGAAAAACTGTTTTTT
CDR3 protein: CASSAIGLTTNEKLFF

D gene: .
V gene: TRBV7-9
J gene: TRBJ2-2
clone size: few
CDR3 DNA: TGTGCCAGCAGCTATAGGGTGAACACCGGGGAGCTGTTTTTT
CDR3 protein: CASSYRVNTGELFF

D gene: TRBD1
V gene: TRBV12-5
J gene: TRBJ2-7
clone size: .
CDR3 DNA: TGTGCTAGTGCCCCCCAGGGGGCTGACTACGAGCAGTACTTC
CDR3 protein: CASAPQGADYEQYF

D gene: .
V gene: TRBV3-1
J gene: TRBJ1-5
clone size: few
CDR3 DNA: TGTGCCAGCAGCCAAGGGGTGGTCAATCAGCCCCAGCATTTT
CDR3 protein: CASSQGVVNQPQHF

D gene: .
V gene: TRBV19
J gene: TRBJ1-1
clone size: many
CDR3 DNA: TGTGCCAGTAGTATTAGGGAAGTGACGACTGAAGCTTTCTTT
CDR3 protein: CASSIREVTTEAFF

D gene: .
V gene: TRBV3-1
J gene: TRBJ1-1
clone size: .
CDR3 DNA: TGTGCCAGCAAGCAGGCAATGAACACTGAAGCTTTCTTT
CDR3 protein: CASKQAMNTEAFF

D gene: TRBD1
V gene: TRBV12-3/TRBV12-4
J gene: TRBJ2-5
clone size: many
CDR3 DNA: TGTGCCAGTTCTACACAGGGGGCCTCAGAGACCCAGTACTTC
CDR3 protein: CASSTQGASETQYF